This TCR beta chain comes out of a study of blood T cells in healthy people across ages. This clonotype was observed once. Its specificity is not known. This may stem from a read error, because a much larger clone lies one nucleotide away. General study results and limits: Long-lived and aged donors differed, with more naive CD4+ cells and higher diversity in the long-lived.

CDR1 and CDR2 from the germline V gene are SGHTA and FQGNSA. Germline trimming cut 4 bases from V and 2 bases from J; bases unmatched to any gene: 8. CDR3 size: 15 residues. Alongside a J-beta primer mix, a sample-barcoded 5' primer served in a second PCR lasting 7 to 11 cycles. TCRdb reprocessed the 5' RACE reads with MiXCR, giving one entry per CDR3 protein. The data show hundreds of thousands of distinct CDR3 sequences, approximately 30% seen once. Sequencing was carried out using blood. The chain joins TRBV7-2 to TRBJ2-7, with TRBD1 matching over 7 bases. The TCR sequence derives from a woman at least 80 years old in good health. CDR3 amino acids: CASSSKPGQTYEQYF. The CDR3 DNA reads TGTGCCAGCAGCTCCAAACCGGGACAGACCTACGAGCAGTACTTC.